This entry features one T cell receptor beta chain sequence. Profiling relied on immunoSEQ multiplex PCR, and the TCRdb table lists in-frame clones only, not all of them. The sample lists about 180,000 clones, about 81% occurring once. Trimming cost V 5 bases and J 8 bases; bases outside gene matches: 9. This CDR3 is 15 amino acids long. CDR1 and CDR2 (germline): SGHRS, YFSETQ. This sample was taken from a study of blood T cell repertoires in COVID-19. Whole-study context: COVID-19 samples collected from the United States, Italy and Spain covered acute and convalescent phases. From T cells, B-cell-depleted T cells, or PBMCs came the material, which was cDNA or gDNA.

This chain links TRBV5-1 with TRBJ1-6; 8 bases are a match to TRBD1. The source material was peripheral blood. This sequence originates from a woman aged 70-85 years with acute or convalescent COVID-19. CDR3 protein: CASRRTDRDYSPLHF. DNA for the CDR3: TGCGCCAGCAGACGGACGGACAGGGATTATTCACCCCTCCACTTT.